The 14 T cell receptor beta chains listed next were all sequenced from one sample in a study of post-analysis software for immune sequencing data. Study findings and constraints: Higher frequency in patients than in controls was seen for several TRBV segments, with TRBV5-6, TRBV5-1 and TRBV20-1 among them.

These receptors lack a known antigen. Unique molecular identifiers had been added to the TCR beta cDNA libraries. TCRdb independently ran MiXCR on the PCR reads; one entry per CDR3 protein. The sample carries more than 350,000 distinct CDR3 sequences, approximately 38% recorded once. The material sequenced was blood. Source of these receptors: a girl aged 2 to 10 with multiple sclerosis.

This chain joins TRBV11-2 and TRBJ1-1; tentative D call: TRBD1 (5 bases). This CDR3 has 15 residues. The V gene's germline CDR1 is SGHAT and CDR2 FQNNGV. Trimming pared 6 bases from V and 1 base from J, leaving 15 bases between. CDR3 coding DNA: TGTGCCAGCAGTCTTCCGGACGGACAGAACACTGAAGCTTTCTTT. Protein sequence: CASSLPDGQNTEAFF.

The J gene is TRBJ1-1, the V gene TRBV5-1; no definite D call. The CDR3 is 14 amino acids. Germline CDR1 is SGHRS and CDR2 is YFSETQ. V lost 0 bases and J lost 2, with 8 bases in between. In DNA form, the CDR3 reads TGCGCCAGCAGCTTGGGGAGCCATAACACTGAAGCTTTCTTT. Its translation: CASSLGSHNTEAFF.

In nucleotides, the CDR3 is TGTGCCACTGGGACTAGCGGGATTGGAGAGACCCAGTACTTC. This gives the protein CATGTSGIGETQYF. This chain links TRBV24-1 with TRBJ2-5, with 13 bases aligning to TRBD2. Trimming cost V 10 bases and J 4 bases; bases outside gene matches: 5. This CDR3 is built from 14 residues. Germline lookup yields CDR1 KGHDR and CDR2 SFDVKD.

The gene calls are TRBV7-2 and TRBJ1-5; 7 nucleotides align to TRBD1. The CDR3 runs 14 residues. In germline, CDR1 is SGHTA, CDR2 FQGNSA. V was pared by 7 bases and J by 9 bases, with 12 bases of the junction left unmatched. CDR3: CASKNRGGTGPQHF. Written as DNA, the CDR3 is TGTGCCAGCAAAAACAGGGGTGGGACGGGGCCCCAGCATTTT.

Concerning this clonotype itself: Sequence at one end of the junction differs from germline and may be a read error. The genes are TRBV6-1 and TRBJ1-2, with unresolved D. Looked up from germline, CDR1 is MNHNS and CDR2 is SASEGT. The CDR3 extends over 15 amino acids. The chain's CDR3 is CASRETPLANCGYTF. CDR3 nucleotide sequence: TGTGCCAGCAGGGAAACGCCTCTAGCTAACTGTGGCTACACCTTC.

The rearrangement joins TRBV29-1 to TRBJ2-5; maybe TRBD1 (6 bases). This CDR3 spans 12 amino acids. Germline loops: CDR1 SQVTM, CDR2 ANQGSEA. The ends were cut back, 4 bases at V and 11 bases at J, with 17 bases in the middle. The CDR3 here is CSVGGRLAEQYF. CDR3 nucleotide sequence: TGCAGCGTTGGGGGGCGGCTCGCTGAGCAGTACTTC.

The chain has TRBV4-2 and TRBJ1-2; D uncertain. The V gene lost 0 bases and the J gene lost 9 bases, with 23 bases spanning the gap. Germline loops: CDR1 LGHNA, CDR2 YNFKEQ. The CDR3 is 17 residues long. CDR3 bases: TGTGCCAGCAGCCAAGATTCGGTCGTAGCGGGGTTTAGTAGCTACACCTTC. Translating gives CASSQDSVVAGFSSYTF.

In its sample, this clonotype was seen a few times. The J gene is TRBJ2-3, the V gene TRBV7-9, with TRBD1 matching over 8 bases. Germline CDR1 reads SEHNR; CDR2 reads FQNEAQ (reference sequence). V lost 7 bases to trimming and J lost 5 bases; unmatched junction nucleotides: 17. This CDR3 contains 17 residues. The chain's CDR3 is CASNSGRQGTSLDTQYF. CDR3 nucleotides: TGTGCCAGCAACTCTGGAAGACAGGGGACCTCTTTAGATACGCAGTATTTT.

The chain uses TRBV28 and TRBJ2-5, with a possible D match to TRBD2 (6 bases). The V gene's germline CDR1 is MDHEN and CDR2 SYDVKM. This CDR3 comprises 14 residues. The ends were cut back, 3 bases at V and 1 base at J, with 9 bases in the middle. Here the CDR3 DNA reads TGTGCCAGCAGTTTGGAGCGGGTCCAAGAGACCCAGTACTTC. Translation gives CASSLERVQETQYF.

The V and J genes are TRBV20-1 and TRBJ2-1, with 8 bases identical to TRBD1. The CDR3 consists of 14 residues. Germline assignment: CDR1 DFQATT and CDR2 SNEGSKA (reference sequence). The V segment lost 3 bases and the J segment 6 bases; nucleotides outside the gene matches: 7. The CDR3 here is CSARDRTGPNEQFF. In DNA form, the CDR3 reads TGCAGTGCTAGGGATCGGACAGGGCCCAATGAGCAGTTCTTC.

The chain joins TRBV6-5 to TRBJ1-2; possible D gene TRBD1, 6 bases. From germline, CDR1 is MNHEY and CDR2 SVGAGI. V lost 2 bases to trimming and J lost 8 bases, with 15 bases between them. The CDR3 runs to 14 residues. CDR3 DNA: TGTGCCAGCAGTTACAGTTGGGACAATAAAGGCTACACCTTC. Translating gives CASSYSWDNKGYTF.

The genes are TRBV5-1 and TRBJ2-3, with TRBD1 matching over 7 bases. The V gene end was trimmed by 0 bases and the J gene end by 0 bases; junction bases not matched to a gene: 10. The CDR3 is 18 residues long. CDR1 is SGHRS, CDR2 YFSETQ, per germline. CDR3 nucleotides: TGCGCCAGCAGCTTGGGTAACAGGGGAAGCTCCAGCACAGATACGCAGTATTTT. Residues: CASSLGNRGSSSTDTQYF.

The chain is built from TRBV29-1 and TRBJ2-3; 7 bases agree with TRBD2. Trimming at V came to 1 base and at J to 1 base, leaving 11 bases not matched to a gene. The CDR3 length is 17 residues. The germline V gene has CDR1 SQVTM and CDR2 ANQGSEA. The CDR3 loop is CSVEVIEGLAGTDTQYF. Here the CDR3 DNA reads TGCAGCGTTGAAGTGATTGAGGGGCTAGCGGGCACAGATACGCAGTATTTT.

Points on this clonotype: The germline gene is not matched at one end of the junction; a read error may be the cause. This sequence joins TRBV7-7 and TRBJ2-5; 7 bases match TRBD1. The CDR3 has 15 amino acids. Germline CDR1 is SSHAT and CDR2 is FNYEAQ (reference sequence). DNA for the CDR3: TGTGCTAGCAGCTTAGCGTGGGACAGTCAAGAGACCCAGTACTTC. Its translation is CASSLAWDSQETQYF.